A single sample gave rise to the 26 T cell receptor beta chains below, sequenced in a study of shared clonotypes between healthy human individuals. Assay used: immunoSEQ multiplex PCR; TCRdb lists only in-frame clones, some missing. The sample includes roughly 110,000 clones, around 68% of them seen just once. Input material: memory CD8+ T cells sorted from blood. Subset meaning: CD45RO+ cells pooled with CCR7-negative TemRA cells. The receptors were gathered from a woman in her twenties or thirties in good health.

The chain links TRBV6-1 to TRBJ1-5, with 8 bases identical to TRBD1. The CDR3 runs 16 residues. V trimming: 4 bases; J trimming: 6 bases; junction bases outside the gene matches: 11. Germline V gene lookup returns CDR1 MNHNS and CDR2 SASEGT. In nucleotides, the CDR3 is TGTGCCAGCAGTGGCCGGACAGGGAGGGTTGTTCAGCCCCAGCATTTT. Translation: CASSGRTGRVVQPQHF.

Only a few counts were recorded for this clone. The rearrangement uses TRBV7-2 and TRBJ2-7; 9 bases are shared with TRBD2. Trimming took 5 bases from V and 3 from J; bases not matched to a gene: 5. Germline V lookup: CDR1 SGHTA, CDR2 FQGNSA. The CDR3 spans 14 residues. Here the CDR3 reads CASSRTSVGYEQYF. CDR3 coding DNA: TGTGCCAGCAGCCGGACTAGCGTCGGCTACGAGCAGTACTTC.

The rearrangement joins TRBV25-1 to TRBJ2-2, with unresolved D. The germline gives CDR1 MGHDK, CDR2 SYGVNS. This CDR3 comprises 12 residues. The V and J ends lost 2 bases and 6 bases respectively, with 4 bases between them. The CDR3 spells CASSEHSGELFF. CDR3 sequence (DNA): TGTGCCAGCAGTGAACATTCCGGGGAGCTGTTTTTT. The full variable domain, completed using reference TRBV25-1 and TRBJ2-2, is EADIYQTPRYLVIGTGKKITLECSQTMGHDKMYWYQQDPGMELHLIHYSYGVNSTEKGDLSSESTVSRIRTEHFPLTLESARPSHTSQYLCASSEHSGELFFGEGSRLTVL.

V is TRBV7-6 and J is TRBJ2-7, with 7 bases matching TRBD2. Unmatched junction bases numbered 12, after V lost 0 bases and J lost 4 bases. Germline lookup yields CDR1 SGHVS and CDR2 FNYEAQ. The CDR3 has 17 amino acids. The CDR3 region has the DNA TGTGCCAGCAGCTTAGCCGGGGGAGGGCCCTCTTCATACGAGCAGTACTTC. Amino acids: CASSLAGGGPSSYEQYF.

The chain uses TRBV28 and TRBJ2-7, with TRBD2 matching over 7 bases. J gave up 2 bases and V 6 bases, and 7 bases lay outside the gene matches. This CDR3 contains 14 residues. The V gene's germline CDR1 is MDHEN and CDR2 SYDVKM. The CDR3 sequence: CASRQTSFPYEQYF. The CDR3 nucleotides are TGTGCCAGCAGGCAGACTAGCTTCCCCTACGAGCAGTACTTC.

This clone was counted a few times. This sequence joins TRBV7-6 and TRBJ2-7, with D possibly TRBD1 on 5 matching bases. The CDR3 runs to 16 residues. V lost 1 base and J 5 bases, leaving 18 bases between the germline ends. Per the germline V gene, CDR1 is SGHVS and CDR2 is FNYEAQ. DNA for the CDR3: TGTGCCAGCAGCTTAGGAATTCAAGGGGTTGGAAACGAGCAGTACTTC. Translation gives CASSLGIQGVGNEQYF.

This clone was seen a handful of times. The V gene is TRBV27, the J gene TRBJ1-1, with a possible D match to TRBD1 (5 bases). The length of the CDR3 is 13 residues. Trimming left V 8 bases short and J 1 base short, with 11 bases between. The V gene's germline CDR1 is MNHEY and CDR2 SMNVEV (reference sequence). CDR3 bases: TGTGCCAGCGCCTCGGGGGGGAACACTGAAGCTTTCTTT. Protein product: CASASGGNTEAFF.

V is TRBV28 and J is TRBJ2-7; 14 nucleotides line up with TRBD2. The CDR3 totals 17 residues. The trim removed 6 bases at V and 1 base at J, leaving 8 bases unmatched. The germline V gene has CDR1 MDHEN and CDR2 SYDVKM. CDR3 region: CASRTTRTSGRSYEQYF. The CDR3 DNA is TGTGCCAGCAGGACTACCCGGACTAGCGGGAGGTCCTACGAGCAGTACTTC.

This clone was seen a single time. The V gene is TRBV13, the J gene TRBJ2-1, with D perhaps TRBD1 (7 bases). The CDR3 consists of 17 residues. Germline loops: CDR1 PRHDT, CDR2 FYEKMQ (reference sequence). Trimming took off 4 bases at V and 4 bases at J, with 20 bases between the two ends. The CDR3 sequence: CASSYPRGAGFYNEQFF. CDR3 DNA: TGTGCCAGCAGCTACCCCAGGGGGGCGGGGTTTTACAATGAGCAGTTCTTC.

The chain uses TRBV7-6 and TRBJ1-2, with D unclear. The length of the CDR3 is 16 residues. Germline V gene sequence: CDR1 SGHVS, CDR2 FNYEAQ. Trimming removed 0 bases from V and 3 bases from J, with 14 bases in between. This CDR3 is CASSLAPRGFDYGYTF. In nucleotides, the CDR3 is TGTGCCAGCAGCTTAGCCCCGCGAGGGTTCGACTATGGCTACACCTTC.

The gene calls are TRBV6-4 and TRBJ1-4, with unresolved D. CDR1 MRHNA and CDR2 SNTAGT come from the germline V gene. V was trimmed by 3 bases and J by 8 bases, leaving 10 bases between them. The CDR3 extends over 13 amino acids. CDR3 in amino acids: CASSERAEEKLFF. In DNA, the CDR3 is TGTGCCAGCAGTGAACGGGCTGAGGAAAAACTGTTTTTT.

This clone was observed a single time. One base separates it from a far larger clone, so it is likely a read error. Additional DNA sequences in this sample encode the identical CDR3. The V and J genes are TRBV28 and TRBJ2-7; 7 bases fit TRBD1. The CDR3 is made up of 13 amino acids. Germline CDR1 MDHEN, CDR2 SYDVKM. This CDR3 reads CASRDPQGSEQYF. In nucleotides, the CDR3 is TGTGCCAGCAGGGATCCACAGGGGTCCGAGCAGTACTTT.

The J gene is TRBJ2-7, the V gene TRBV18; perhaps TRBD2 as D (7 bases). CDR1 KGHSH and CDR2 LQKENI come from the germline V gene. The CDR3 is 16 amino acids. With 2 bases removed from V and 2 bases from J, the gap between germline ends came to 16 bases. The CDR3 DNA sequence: TGTGCCAGCTCACCAAAGGAGGGGGAGGGGGCCTACGAGCAGTACTTC. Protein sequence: CASSPKEGEGAYEQYF.

CDR3 protein: CASSSSGRAGNEQFF. The CDR3 DNA reads TGTGCCAGCAGCTCTAGCGGGAGGGCCGGTAATGAGCAGTTCTTC. The chain combines TRBV7-9 with TRBJ2-1; 12 bases map to TRBD2. The ends lost 4 bases at V and 7 bases at J; junction bases unmatched: 5. Germline V lookup: CDR1 SEHNR, CDR2 FQNEAQ (reference sequence). This CDR3 is built from 15 residues.

CDR3 in DNA: TGTGCCAGCAGGCAACCCCTCGATGGCTACACCTTC. Residues: CASRQPLDGYTF. The V gene is TRBV28, the J gene TRBJ1-2; D gene uncertain. Germline-derived CDR1 and CDR2 are MDHEN and SYDVKM. The CDR3 contains 12 residues. Trimming stripped 6 bases from V and 6 bases from J, with 11 bases between.

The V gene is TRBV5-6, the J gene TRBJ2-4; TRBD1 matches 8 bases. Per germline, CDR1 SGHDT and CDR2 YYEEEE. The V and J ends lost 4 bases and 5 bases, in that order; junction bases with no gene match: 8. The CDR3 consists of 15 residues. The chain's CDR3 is CASSPSDRGENIQYF. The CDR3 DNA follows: TGTGCCAGCAGCCCTTCCGACAGGGGAGAAAACATTCAGTACTTC.

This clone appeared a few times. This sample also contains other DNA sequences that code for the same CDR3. The CDR3 DNA is TGTGCCAGCAGCCCCCGACAGTACTCTGGGGCCAACGTCCTGACTTTC. Translated, it gives CASSPRQYSGANVLTF. The chain is built from TRBV7-9 and TRBJ2-6, with D maybe TRBD1 (5 bases). V lost 5 bases to trimming and J lost 0 bases, with 11 bases between them. The CDR3 covers 16 residues. Germline V gives CDR1 SEHNR, CDR2 FQNEAQ (reference sequence).

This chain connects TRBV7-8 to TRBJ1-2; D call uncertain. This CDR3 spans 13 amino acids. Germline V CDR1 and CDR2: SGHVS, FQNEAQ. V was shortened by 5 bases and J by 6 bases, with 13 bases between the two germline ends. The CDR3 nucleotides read TGTGCCAGCAGCCCCCGAGCGAGTGATGGCTACACCTTC. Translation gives CASSPRASDGYTF.

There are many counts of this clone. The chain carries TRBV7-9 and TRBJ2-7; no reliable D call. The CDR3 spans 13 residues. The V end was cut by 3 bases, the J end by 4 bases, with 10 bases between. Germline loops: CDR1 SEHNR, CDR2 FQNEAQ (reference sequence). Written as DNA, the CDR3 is TGTGCCAGCAGCTTTTCTAACCCTTACGAGCAGTACTTC. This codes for CASSFSNPYEQYF.

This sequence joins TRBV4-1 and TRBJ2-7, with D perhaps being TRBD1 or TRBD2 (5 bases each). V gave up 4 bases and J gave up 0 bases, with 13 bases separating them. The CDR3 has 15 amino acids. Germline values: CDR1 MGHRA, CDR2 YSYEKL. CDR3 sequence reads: CASSPGTGSSYEQYF. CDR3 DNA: TGCGCCAGCAGCCCAGGGACGGGGAGCTCCTACGAGCAGTACTTC.

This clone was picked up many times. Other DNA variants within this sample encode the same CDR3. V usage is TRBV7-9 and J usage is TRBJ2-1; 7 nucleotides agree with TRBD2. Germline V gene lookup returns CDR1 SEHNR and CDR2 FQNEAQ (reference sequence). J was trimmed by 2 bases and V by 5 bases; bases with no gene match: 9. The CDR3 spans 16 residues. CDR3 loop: CASSPRGGSAYNEQFF. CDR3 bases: TGTGCCAGCAGCCCCCGTGGCGGGAGTGCCTACAATGAGCAGTTCTTC.

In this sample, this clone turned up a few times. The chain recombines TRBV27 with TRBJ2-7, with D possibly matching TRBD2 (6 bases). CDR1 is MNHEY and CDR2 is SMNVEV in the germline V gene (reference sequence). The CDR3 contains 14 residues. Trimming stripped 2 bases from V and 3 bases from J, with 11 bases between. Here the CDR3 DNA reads TGTGCCAGCAGTTTAGCGGGACGTCACTACGAGCAGTACTTC. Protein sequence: CASSLAGRHYEQYF.

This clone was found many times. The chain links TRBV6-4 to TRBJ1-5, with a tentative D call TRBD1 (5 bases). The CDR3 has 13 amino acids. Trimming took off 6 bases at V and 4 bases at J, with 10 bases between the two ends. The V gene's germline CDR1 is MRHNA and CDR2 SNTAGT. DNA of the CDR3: TGTGCCAGCAGCGAGACAGAAAATCAGCCCCAGCATTTT. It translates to CASSETENQPQHF.

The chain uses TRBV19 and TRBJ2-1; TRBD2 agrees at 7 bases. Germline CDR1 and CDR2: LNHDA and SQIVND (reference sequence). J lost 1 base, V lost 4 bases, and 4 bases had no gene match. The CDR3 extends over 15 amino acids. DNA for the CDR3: TGTGCCAGTAGTAATCTAGCGGATTCCTACAATGAGCAGTTCTTC. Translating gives CASSNLADSYNEQFF.

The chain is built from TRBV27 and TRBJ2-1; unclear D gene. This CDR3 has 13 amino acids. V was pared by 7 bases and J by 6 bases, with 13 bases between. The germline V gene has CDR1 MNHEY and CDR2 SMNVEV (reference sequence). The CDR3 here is CASTILPGNEQFF. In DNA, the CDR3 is TGTGCCAGCACCATCCTCCCAGGCAATGAGCAGTTCTTC.

CDR3 residues: CAVDRPYNEQFF. CDR3 bases: TGTGCCGTAGACAGGCCCTACAATGAGCAGTTCTTC. V gene TRBV28 combines with J gene TRBJ2-1, with a possible D match to TRBD1 (6 bases). Germline CDR1 is MDHEN and CDR2 is SYDVKM. V was trimmed by 11 bases and J by 2 bases, leaving 10 bases between them. The CDR3 totals 12 residues.